This T cell receptor beta chain stems from a study of blood T cell repertoires in COVID-19. Whole-study context: PBMCs, B-cell-depleted T cells, or T cells provided the cDNA or gDNA that made up the material.

The participants were between 18 and 89 years old and came from about two dozen US areas. Cohorts were assigned according to the clinical history that participants reported. Profiled with immunoSEQ multiplex PCR; TCRdb holds only in-frame clones, not every one. The table includes 200,000 to 300,000 clones, approximately 88% detected once. CDR3 length equals 17 residues. Germline V gene data show CDR1 as MDHEN and CDR2 as SYDVKM. The junction had 7 bases not matched to a gene; V was cut back by 4 bases and J by 3 bases. The sample was PBMCs or T cells enriched from blood (not recorded which). This clonotype was obtained from a woman between 35 and 50 years old who had been exposed to COVID-19. This chain connects TRBV28 to TRBJ2-7; 15 bases line up with TRBD2. CDR3 sequence (DNA): TGTGCCAGCAGTTCCGTGGGACTAGCGGGGGGTGACTACGAGCAGTACTTC. It encodes CASSSVGLAGGDYEQYF.